This TCR beta chain came from a study of response to subunit inactivated influenza vaccine. TCRdb ran MiXCR on the RT-PCR reads and lists one entry per CDR3 protein. This table has about 570,000 distinct CDR3 sequences, approximately 11% appearing once. Another study also made use of these data, one on T cells expressing NK-cell markers. That report adds: A 5'RACE template switching approach incorporating UMIs was used to make TCR beta cDNA. Sequencing covered eight donors, seven HCMV-seropositive and one seronegative. These clonotypes also led the CD3+CD56-NKG2C+ fraction in several donors.

This clonotype was obtained from a man aged 50-60 years who received an inactivated influenza vaccine. The sequences come from PBMCs from blood, collected on the day of vaccination.

The CDR3 DNA reads TGCAGTGCGAGGACTAGCCAGAACACCGGGGAGCTGTTTTTT. As protein: CSARTSQNTGELFF. The rearrangement links TRBV20-1 to TRBJ2-2; 8 nucleotides line up with TRBD2. The CDR3 is 14 residues long. Germline V CDR1 and CDR2: DFQATT, SNEGSKA (reference sequence). V lost 6 bases, J lost 1 base, and 4 bases stayed unmatched.